This T cell receptor beta chain was sequenced in a study of T cell responses to AZD1222 COVID-19 vaccine. The study, taken as a whole, reports: Donors skewed white British and female; clonal diversity was possibly underestimated.

CDR1 and CDR2 from the germline V gene are MNHEY and SVGAGI. The CDR3 loop spans 15 amino acids. V dropped 6 bases and J dropped 0; count of bases not matched to a gene: 5. Profiled with immunoSEQ multiplex PCR; TCRdb holds only in-frame clones, not every one. The profile shows approximately 130,000 clones, over 90% of them singletons. Comments on this clone: What it binds is not known.

Sequenced material: peripheral blood, taken on day 0 of AZD1222 vaccination. The rearrangement uses TRBV6-5 and TRBJ2-1; 7 nucleotides align to TRBD2. The clonotype was recovered from an adult in good health. CDR3 sequence reads: CASSRGGSSYNEQFF. In DNA form, the CDR3 reads TGTGCCAGCAGCCGCGGGGGAAGCTCCTACAATGAGCAGTTCTTC.